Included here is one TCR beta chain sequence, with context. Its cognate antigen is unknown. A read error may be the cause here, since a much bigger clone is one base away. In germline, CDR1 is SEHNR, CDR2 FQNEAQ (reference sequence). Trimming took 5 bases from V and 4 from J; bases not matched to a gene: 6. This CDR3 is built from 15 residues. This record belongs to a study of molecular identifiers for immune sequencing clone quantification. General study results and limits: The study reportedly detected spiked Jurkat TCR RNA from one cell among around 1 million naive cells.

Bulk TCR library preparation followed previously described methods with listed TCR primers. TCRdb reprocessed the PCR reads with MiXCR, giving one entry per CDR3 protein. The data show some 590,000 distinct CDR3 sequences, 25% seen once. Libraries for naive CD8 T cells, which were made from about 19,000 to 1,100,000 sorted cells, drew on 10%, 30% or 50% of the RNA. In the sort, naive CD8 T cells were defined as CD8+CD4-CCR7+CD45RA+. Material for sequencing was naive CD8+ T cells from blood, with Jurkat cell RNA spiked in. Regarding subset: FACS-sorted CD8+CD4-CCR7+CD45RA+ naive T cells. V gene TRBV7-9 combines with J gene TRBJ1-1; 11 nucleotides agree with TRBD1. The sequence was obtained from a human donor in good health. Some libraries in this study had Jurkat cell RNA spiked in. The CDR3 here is CASSHGQGASTEAFF. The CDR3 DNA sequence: TGTGCCAGCAGCCACGGACAGGGGGCGAGCACTGAAGCTTTCTTT.